This passage covers 23 T cell receptor beta chains from one sample sequenced in a study of beta chain features in type 1 diabetes (dated 2018 in TCRdb). Libraries came from the immunoSEQ multiplex PCR assay. The entire isolated RNA was reverse transcribed using the High Capacity cDNA Reverse Transcription Kit, and thus expressed TCRB transcripts were sequenced. The table was pulled from immuneACCESS by TCRdb, which kept in-frame rearrangements only. Such tables lose some clones; where checked, under half of the loss comes from unresolved V genes, and the rest has no known cause. This sample is represented by about 150,000 clones; around 10% of them were singletons. The ten largest clones represent approximately 2% of the sample. The sample was central memory CD4+ T cells from blood. Receptors were obtained from a man aged 18-30 years in good health.

The rearrangement joins TRBV7-9 to TRBJ2-5; D might be TRBD2 (5 bases). CDR3 size: 14 residues. The V gene's germline CDR1 is SEHNR and CDR2 FQNEAQ (reference sequence). V dropped 4 bases and J dropped 5 bases, with 14 bases sitting between them. The CDR3 loop reads CASSSPPRGETQYF. The CDR3 DNA follows: TGTGCCAGCAGCTCACCCCCGAGAGGGGAGACCCAGTACTTC.

The chain joins TRBV7-2 to TRBJ2-7, with 12 bases aligning to TRBD2. CDR1 and CDR2 (germline): SGHTA, FQGNSA. The length of the CDR3 is 16 residues. The junction had 4 bases not matched to a gene; V was cut back by 2 bases and J by 2 bases. In DNA form, the CDR3 reads TGTGCCAGCAGCTTAACTCTAGCGGGGGGGCCCTACGAGCAGTACTTC. Translating gives CASSLTLAGGPYEQYF.

The genes are TRBV20-1 and TRBJ2-7; no clear D gene. Looked up from germline, CDR1 is DFQATT and CDR2 is SNEGSKA (reference sequence). V lost 2 bases to trimming and J lost 4 bases, with 6 bases between them. The CDR3 is 11 amino acids. The CDR3 DNA reads TGCAGTGCTAGAATCCAGTACGAGCAGTACTTC. Protein: CSARIQYEQYF.

The V and J genes are TRBV28 and TRBJ2-1, with D possibly being TRBD1 (6 bases). Germline CDR1 reads MDHEN; CDR2 reads SYDVKM. V lost 4 bases and J lost 5, with 9 bases in between. The CDR3 has 13 amino acids. The CDR3 loop reads CASSWGTNNEQFF. Here the CDR3 DNA reads TGTGCCAGCAGTTGGGGGACAAACAATGAGCAGTTCTTC.

The gene calls are TRBV20-1 and TRBJ2-1; no firm D call. CDR3 length: 11 residues. Germline V gene lookup returns CDR1 DFQATT and CDR2 SNEGSKA (reference sequence). Trimming removed 2 bases at V and 14 bases at J, with 13 bases between. The CDR3 here is CSARLRLDEFF. The DNA of the CDR3 is TGCAGTGCTAGATTGAGACTTGATGAGTTCTTC.

J is TRBJ2-5 and V is TRBV28, with D unclear. Germline V gene data show CDR1 as MDHEN and CDR2 as SYDVKM. Between the trimmed V and J ends, which lost 5 bases and 2 bases, there was a span of 15 bases. The CDR3 covers 15 residues. The CDR3 DNA reads TGTGCCAGCAGTCTGCACAAGGTCGGGCAAGAGACCCAGTACTTC. It translates to CASSLHKVGQETQYF. Filled out from reference TRBV28 and TRBJ2-5, the complete variable domain reads DVKVTQSSRYLVKRTGEKVFLECVQDMDHENMFWYRQDPGLGLRLIYFSYDVKMKEKGDIPEGYSVSREKKERFSLILESASTNQTSMYLCASSLHKVGQETQYFGPGTRLLVL.

V gene TRBV29-1 combines with J gene TRBJ2-3; D may be TRBD1 (6 bases). Germline assignment: CDR1 SQVTM and CDR2 ANQGSEA. The CDR3 extends over 13 amino acids. Trimming stripped 4 bases from V and 4 bases from J, with 12 bases between. The CDR3 coding sequence is TGCAGCGTTGCGGACAGTCGGGCAGATACGCAGTATTTT. Its protein product is CSVADSRADTQYF.

The chain carries TRBV5-1 and TRBJ1-2, with a tentative D call TRBD1 (6 bases). This CDR3 contains 14 residues. Trimming pared 4 bases from V and 6 bases from J, leaving 16 bases between. Per the germline V gene, CDR1 is SGHRS and CDR2 is YFSETQ. DNA of the CDR3: TGCGCCAGCAGCGCGATACAGGGAGCGGATGGCTACACCTTC. Translating it yields CASSAIQGADGYTF.

This clone showed up just a few times. The V and J genes are TRBV10-3 and TRBJ2-3; possibly TRBD1 or TRBD2 for D (5 bases each). The V gene's germline CDR1 is ENHRY and CDR2 SYGVKD. V gave up 8 bases and J gave up 0 bases, with 12 bases separating them. The CDR3 totals 14 residues. This chain's CDR3 is CAILGETSTDTQYF. DNA of the CDR3: TGTGCCATCCTGGGGGAGACTAGCACAGATACGCAGTATTTT.

This clone showed up just a few times. The rearrangement links TRBV7-2 to TRBJ2-1; no clear D gene. The CDR3 consists of 12 residues. V lost 3 bases and J 5 bases, leaving 5 bases between the germline ends. Germline V gives CDR1 SGHTA, CDR2 FQGNSA. The CDR3 region is CASSLADNEQFF. CDR3 coding DNA: TGTGCCAGCAGCTTGGCGGACAATGAGCAGTTCTTC.

Only a few counts were recorded for this clone. The chain is built from TRBV10-3 and TRBJ2-5; TRBD2 matches 10 bases. The CDR3 covers 15 residues. Germline trimming cut 4 bases from V and 1 base from J; bases unmatched to any gene: 3. Germline V gene lookup returns CDR1 ENHRY and CDR2 SYGVKD. CDR3 sequence (DNA): TGTGCCATCAGTGTGCGGACTAGCGGCCAAGAGACCCAGTACTTC. Protein: CAISVRTSGQETQYF.

In this sample, this clone turned up a few times. The chain carries TRBV29-1 and TRBJ2-3, with D perhaps TRBD2 (6 bases). V lost 4 bases and J lost 2, with 19 bases in between. The CDR3 spans 16 residues. Germline-derived CDR1 and CDR2 are SQVTM and ANQGSEA. The CDR3 DNA reads as TGCAGCGTTGTTGAGCGGCTTCTAGCGAACACAGATACGCAGTATTTT. This encodes CSVVERLLANTDTQYF.

The V gene is TRBV4-3, the J gene TRBJ2-6; D remains unclear. The V and J ends lost 0 bases and 0 bases respectively, with 9 bases between them. CDR3 size: 17 residues. CDR1 and CDR2 (germline): LGHNA, YSLEER. CDR3 in DNA: TGCGCCAGCAGCCAAGATTCAGCTATCTCTGGGGCCAACGTCCTGACTTTC. Translation gives CASSQDSAISGANVLTF.

This clone occurred many times. The chain combines TRBV7-2 with TRBJ2-7; the match to TRBD2 covers 12 bases. The V gene end was trimmed by 5 bases and the J gene end by 6 bases; junction bases not matched to a gene: 2. The CDR3 loop spans 13 amino acids. Germline CDR1 and CDR2: SGHTA and FQGNSA. The CDR3 is CASSVLAGGEQYF. The CDR3 nucleotides are TGTGCCAGCAGCGTACTAGCGGGGGGCGAGCAGTACTTC.

The chain links TRBV11-2 to TRBJ2-1; D is unclear. V was pared by 3 bases and J by 0 bases, with 12 bases between. The germline V gene has CDR1 SGHAT and CDR2 FQNNGV. The CDR3 length is 16 residues. The CDR3 coding sequence is TGTGCCAGCAGCTTGGCTCGACCTGGCTCCTACAATGAGCAGTTCTTC. Translated, it gives CASSLARPGSYNEQFF.

This clone was seen at least ten times. The chain has TRBV27 and TRBJ2-2; 8 positions agree with TRBD1. Trimming cost V 4 bases and J 5 bases; bases outside gene matches: 6. CDR3 length equals 15 residues. The V gene's germline CDR1 is MNHEY and CDR2 SMNVEV (reference sequence). The CDR3 DNA follows: TGTGCCAGCAGTTCATTAGGACAGGGTACCGGGGAGCTGTTTTTT. This translates into CASSSLGQGTGELFF.

The chain carries TRBV2 and TRBJ2-7; D unresolved. The ends were cut back, 5 bases at V and 2 bases at J, with 16 bases in the middle. Germline values: CDR1 SNHLY, CDR2 FYNNEI. The CDR3 length is 15 residues. Here the CDR3 reads CASSQEQLSPYEQYF. DNA for the CDR3: TGTGCCAGCAGTCAAGAACAGTTATCCCCCTACGAGCAGTACTTC.

Only a few counts were recorded for this clone. This sequence joins TRBV7-2 and TRBJ2-4, with TRBD1 matching over 7 bases. From germline, CDR1 is SGHTA and CDR2 FQGNSA. The CDR3 has 17 residues. J was trimmed by 3 bases and V by 5 bases; bases with no gene match: 13. CDR3 sequence reads: CASSILGTAMDKNIQYF. The DNA of the CDR3 is TGTGCCAGCAGCATTCTCGGGACAGCGATGGACAAAAACATTCAGTACTTC.

This clone has only a few counts. V is TRBV2 and J is TRBJ1-4, with 7 bases identical to TRBD1. The CDR3 runs 14 residues. The ends lost 3 bases at V and 8 bases at J; junction bases unmatched: 6. Germline assignment: CDR1 SNHLY and CDR2 FYNNEI. The CDR3 DNA sequence: TGTGCCAGCAGTGAGGGGACAGTGGCCGAAAAACTGTTTTTT. Translated: CASSEGTVAEKLFF.

The rearrangement links TRBV28 to TRBJ1-2, with 8 bases that match TRBD1. The CDR3 runs to 13 residues. The germline CDR1 and CDR2 sequences are MDHEN and SYDVKM. V lost 7 bases and J lost 8; bases outside the gene matches: 9. CDR3 bases: TGTGCCAGCACCGGACAGGGAAGGTTGGGCTACACCTTC. As protein: CASTGQGRLGYTF.

The chain has TRBV7-9 and TRBJ2-7, with TRBD2 matching 9 bases. The CDR3 loop spans 14 amino acids. The V and J ends lost 4 bases and 3 bases, in that order; junction bases with no gene match: 4. Germline values: CDR1 SEHNR, CDR2 FQNEAQ (reference sequence). CDR3 protein: CASSSGTSFYEQYF. CDR3 in DNA: TGTGCCAGCAGCTCAGGGACTAGCTTCTACGAGCAGTACTTC.

This sequence joins TRBV9 and TRBJ2-6; D gene uncertain. Germline-derived CDR1 and CDR2 are SGDLS and YYNGEE. Trimming pared 2 bases from V and 1 base from J, leaving 7 bases between. The CDR3 is made up of 15 amino acids. The CDR3 DNA follows: TGTGCCAGCAGCGTTTGGTTGTCTGGGGCCAACGTCCTGACTTTC. Protein product: CASSVWLSGANVLTF.

This clone was counted a few times. This chain links TRBV4-1 with TRBJ2-5, with D perhaps matching TRBD2 (6 bases). V was trimmed by 2 bases and J by 5 bases, leaving 9 bases between them. The germline V gene has CDR1 MGHRA and CDR2 YSYEKL. The CDR3 is 13 residues long. The CDR3 loop is CASSQREYETQYF. The CDR3 coding sequence is TGCGCCAGCAGCCAACGGGAGTATGAGACCCAGTACTTC.